This T cell receptor beta chain is drawn from a study of T cells after yellow fever vaccination. Comment on this clonotype: Its antigen is still unknown.

The CDR3 spans 16 residues. V was cut by 3 bases and J by 2 bases, with 16 bases left in between. Germline V gene sequence: CDR1 KGHSH, CDR2 LQKENI. The TCR cDNA carried a universal primer site and UMIs from 5'RACE template switching. TCRdb called the 5' RACE reads again in MiXCR, with one record for every CDR3 protein. Of some 300,000 distinct CDR3 sequences listed, 8.5% to 10% are singletons. Study-wide results and caveats: Most primary-vaccination clones reappeared after the booster (approximately 95% CD4, about 88% CD8). There was a possibility that FACS-sorted repertoires contained abundant clonotypes contaminating from the bulk population.

The source was CD4+ T cells sorted from PBMCs, collected 5 days after the yellow fever booster vaccination. The V call is TRBV18, the J call TRBJ1-2; D not certain. This TCR was recovered from a man aged 18 to 35 who received the YFV17D yellow fever vaccine. This CDR3 reads CASSPVAEGGNYGYTF. In DNA form, the CDR3 reads TGTGCCAGCTCACCCGTGGCAGAAGGTGGGAACTATGGCTACACCTTC. Complete variable domain (other parts from reference TRBV18 and TRBJ1-2): NAGVMQNPRHLVRRRGQEARLRCSPMKGHSHVYWYRQLPEEGLKFMVYLQKENIIDESGMPKERFSAEFPKEGPSILRIQQVVRGDSAAYFCASSPVAEGGNYGYTFGSGTRLTVV.